These T cell receptor beta chains were read from a single sample in a study of radiotherapy plus CTLA-4 blockade in lung cancer. Produced via immunoSEQ multiplex PCR; TCRdb's table is partial and in-frame only. The repertoire includes around 55,000 clones, approximately 82% of them detected once, and over 6% sits in the top ten. The input for sequencing was peripheral blood, taken from a patient treated with radiotherapy plus ipilimumab. The receptors here all came from a human donor with non-small cell lung cancer whose response to radiotherapy plus ipilimumab could not be evaluated. Both conserved end residues are part of each CDR3. A D gene is named only where the DNA matches it firmly. A row's size may be missing; if present it is once, few, many or a size class.

size | J | D | V | CDR3
- | TRBJ2-7 | TRBD1 | TRBV15 | CATSSLQGALQNEQYF
few | TRBJ2-7 | TRBD1 | TRBV10-1 | CASSESGQGGYEQYF
- | TRBJ2-5 | TRBD2 | TRBV19 | CASSTSGQETQYF
- | TRBJ1-2 | TRBD1 | TRBV19 | CASSLQGANYGYTF
- | TRBJ2-3 | TRBD1 | TRBV7-2 | CASSSRLRFRDRRPDTQYF
- | TRBJ2-1 | - | TRBV7-8 | CASSPLGQPLDEQFF
- | TRBJ1-2 | TRBD1 | TRBV2 | CASSLLGTVYGYTF
- | TRBJ2-3 | - | TRBV6-5 | CASSYGAGRTDTQYF
- | TRBJ2-7 | - | TRBV5-1 | CASSLATGEAYEQYF
- | TRBJ2-1 | TRBD1 | TRBV19 | CASSTQGDRANEQFF
- | TRBJ2-7 | - | TRBV27 | CASSLYNEQYF
- | TRBJ1-5 | - | TRBV7-8 | CASSSQGQPQHF
once | TRBJ1-2 | TRBD1 | TRBV6-1 | CASSENLTGGGYTF
- | TRBJ2-1 | TRBD2 | TRBV6-4 | CASSNLAGGNNEQFF
- | TRBJ1-5 | - | TRBV28 | CASNPSGSNQPQHF
- | TRBJ2-7 | TRBD1 | TRBV28 | CASTAWDRDNTYEQYF
- | TRBJ2-3 | TRBD2 | TRBV9 | CASSVGPSGGVPDTQYF
- | TRBJ1-2 | TRBD1 | TRBV10-3 | CAIRENPGQGPEGYTF
- | TRBJ2-3 | - | TRBV6-5 | CASSARGAFLDTQYF
once | TRBJ1-2 | TRBD1 | TRBV14 | CASSPGQGPNYGYTF
- | TRBJ1-1 | - | TRBV28 | CASLSEGVVMNTEAFF
- | TRBJ1-1 | - | TRBV19 | CASSPLFATEAFF
- | TRBJ1-2 | TRBD1 | TRBV28 | CASSFDRGLYGYTF
- | TRBJ2-7 | TRBD2 | TRBV6-1 | CASGGTSDSYEQYF
- | TRBJ2-3 | - | TRBV19 | CASSIGGGLAADTQYF
- | TRBJ2-3 | TRBD1 | TRBV5-5 | CASSTGQGTDTQYF
- | TRBJ1-2 | TRBD1 | TRBV7-2 | CASSVRQGHGYTF
- | TRBJ1-6 | - | TRBV21-1 | CANAQWSNSPLHF
once | TRBJ1-1 | - | TRBV28 | CASSSTRASTDHLNTEAFF
- | TRBJ2-1 | TRBD2 | TRBV6-1 | CASSGLAGVYNEQFF
- | TRBJ1-6 | - | TRBV18 | CASSPLMAGGDSPLHF
few | TRBJ2-7 | - | TRBV19 | CASTLSSGRPYEQYF
- | TRBJ2-3 | TRBD1 | TRBV11-2 | CASSLDVYWTGEDTQYF
- | TRBJ2-1 | TRBD2 | TRBV28 | CASKTSGRYEQFF
few | TRBJ1-1 | TRBD1 | TRBV4-3 | CASSQRTGVGAFF
- | TRBJ2-5 | TRBD2 | TRBV27 | CASSFGPSGSRVKEQYF
- | TRBJ2-7 | - | TRBV20-1 | CSAAGTYEQYF
- | TRBJ2-7 | TRBD1 | TRBV18 | CASSPDRAEQYF
- | TRBJ2-2 | TRBD2 | TRBV10-1 | CASSTGLAGGPGELFF
- | TRBJ2-3 | TRBD2 | TRBV4-3 | CASSQEPSGQWDTQYF
- | TRBJ2-3 | TRBD2 | TRBV11-2 | CASSFGGGRATQYF
few | TRBJ2-5 | TRBD2 | TRBV10-3 | CAISDPTGGQETQYF
- | TRBJ2-3 | TRBD2 | TRBV5-6 | CASSTSGTQYF
once | TRBJ2-6 | - | TRBV27 | CASGKQGTGANVLTF
- | TRBJ2-5 | - | TRBV4-1 | CASSQGWAVQETQYF
- | TRBJ2-2 | TRBD1 | TRBV6-6 | CASSLGQGAGGELFF
- | TRBJ2-1 | TRBD2 | TRBV29-1 | CSVWTSGLSYNEQFF
- | TRBJ2-7 | TRBD2 | TRBV7-2 | CASSSSGGTYEQYF
- | TRBJ2-1 | - | TRBV27 | CASSPSASSYNEQFF
- | TRBJ2-5 | - | TRBV29-1 | CSVAGFPQAVYQETQYF
- | TRBJ2-3 | TRBD2 | TRBV18 | CASSPRSGGLDTQYF
- | TRBJ1-1 | - | TRBV11-2 | CASSWGENTEAFF
- | TRBJ2-7 | TRBD2 | TRBV6-5 | CASTPRGLAGGEQYF
- | TRBJ1-1 | TRBD1 | TRBV7-2 | CASSPPDRAGAFF
- | TRBJ2-7 | - | TRBV28 | CASSFGILGAELREQYF
- | TRBJ2-1 | TRBD1 | TRBV27 | CASSFGQGAWNEQFF